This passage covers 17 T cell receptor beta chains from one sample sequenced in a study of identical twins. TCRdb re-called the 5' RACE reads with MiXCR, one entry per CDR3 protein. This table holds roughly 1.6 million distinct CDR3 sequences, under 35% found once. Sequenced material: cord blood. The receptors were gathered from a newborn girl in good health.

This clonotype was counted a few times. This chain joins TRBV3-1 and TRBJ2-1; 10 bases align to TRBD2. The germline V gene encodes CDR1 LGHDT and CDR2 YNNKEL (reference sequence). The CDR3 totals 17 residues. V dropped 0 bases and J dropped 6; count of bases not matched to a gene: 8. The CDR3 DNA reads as TGTGCCAGCAGCCAAGATCCGGCTAGCGGGAGCATCAATGAGCAGTTCTTC. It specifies CASSQDPASGSINEQFF.

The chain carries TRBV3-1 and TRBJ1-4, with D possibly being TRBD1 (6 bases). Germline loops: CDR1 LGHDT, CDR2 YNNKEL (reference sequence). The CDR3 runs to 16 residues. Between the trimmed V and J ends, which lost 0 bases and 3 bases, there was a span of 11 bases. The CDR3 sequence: CASSQDPGASNEKLFF. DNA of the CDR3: TGTGCCAGCAGCCAAGATCCGGGGGCGTCTAATGAAAAACTGTTTTTT.

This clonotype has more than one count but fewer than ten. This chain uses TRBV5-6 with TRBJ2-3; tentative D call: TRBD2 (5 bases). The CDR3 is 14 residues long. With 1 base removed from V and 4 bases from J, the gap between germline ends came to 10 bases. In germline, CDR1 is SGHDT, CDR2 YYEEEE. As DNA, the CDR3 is TGTGCCAGCAGCTTGCCGGGGAACGCAGATACGCAGTATTTT. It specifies CASSLPGNADTQYF.

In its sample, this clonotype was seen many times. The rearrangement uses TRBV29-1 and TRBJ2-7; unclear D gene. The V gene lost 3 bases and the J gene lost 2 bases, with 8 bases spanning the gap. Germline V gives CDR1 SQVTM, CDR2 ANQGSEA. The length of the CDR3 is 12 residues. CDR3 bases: TGCAGCGTTGAGGAAGAACCCTACGAGCAGTACTTC. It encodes CSVEEEPYEQYF.

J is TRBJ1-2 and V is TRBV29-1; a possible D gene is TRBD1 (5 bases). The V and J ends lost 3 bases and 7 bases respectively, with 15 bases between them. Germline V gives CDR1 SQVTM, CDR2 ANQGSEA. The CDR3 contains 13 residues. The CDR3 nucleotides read TGCAGCGTTGAGGCGGAGGGGTACCCTGGCTACACCTTC. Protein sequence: CSVEAEGYPGYTF. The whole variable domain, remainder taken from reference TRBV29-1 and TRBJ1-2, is SAVISQKPSRDICQRGTSLTIQCQVDSQVTMMFWYRQQPGQSLTLIATANQGSEATYESGFVIDKFPISRPNLTFSTLTVSNMSPEDSSIYLCSVEAEGYPGYTFGSGTRLTVV.

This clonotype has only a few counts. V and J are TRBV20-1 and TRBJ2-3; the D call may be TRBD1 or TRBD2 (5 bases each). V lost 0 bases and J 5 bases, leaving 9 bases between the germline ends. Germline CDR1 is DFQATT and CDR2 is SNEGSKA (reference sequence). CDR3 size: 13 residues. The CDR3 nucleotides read TGCAGTGCTAGAGAGAGGGGCAAAGATACGCAGTATTTT. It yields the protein CSARERGKDTQYF.

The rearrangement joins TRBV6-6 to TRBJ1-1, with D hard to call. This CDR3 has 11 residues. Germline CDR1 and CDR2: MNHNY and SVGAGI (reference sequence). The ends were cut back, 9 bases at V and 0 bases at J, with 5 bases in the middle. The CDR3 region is CASCLNTEAFF. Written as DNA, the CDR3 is TGTGCCAGTTGCTTGAACACTGAAGCTTTCTTT.

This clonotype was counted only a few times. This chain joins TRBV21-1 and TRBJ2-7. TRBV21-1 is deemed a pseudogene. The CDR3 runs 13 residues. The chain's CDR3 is CASSKEDPYEQYF. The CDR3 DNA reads TGTGCCAGCAGCAAAGAGGACCCCTACGAGCAGTACTTC.

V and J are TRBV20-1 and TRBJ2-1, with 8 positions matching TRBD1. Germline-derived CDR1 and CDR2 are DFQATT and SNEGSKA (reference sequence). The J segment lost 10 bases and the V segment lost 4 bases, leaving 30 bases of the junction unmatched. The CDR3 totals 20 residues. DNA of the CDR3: TGCAGTGCTACCTCCCCGGAGCTCCTTTTCGGGACAGGAACAACCTACGAGCAGTTCTTC. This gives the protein CSATSPELLFGTGTTYEQFF.

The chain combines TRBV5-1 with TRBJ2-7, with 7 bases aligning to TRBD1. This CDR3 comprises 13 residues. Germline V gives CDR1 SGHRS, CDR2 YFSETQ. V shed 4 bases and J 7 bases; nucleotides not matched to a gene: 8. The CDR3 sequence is CASSDRELGEQYF. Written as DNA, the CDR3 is TGCGCCAGCAGCGACAGGGAGCTTGGAGAGCAGTACTTC.

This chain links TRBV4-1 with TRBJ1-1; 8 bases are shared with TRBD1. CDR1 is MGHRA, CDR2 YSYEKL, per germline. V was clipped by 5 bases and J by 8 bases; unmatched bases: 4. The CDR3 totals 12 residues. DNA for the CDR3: TGCGCCAGCAGCGAAGGGGACAGGGAAGCTTTCTTT. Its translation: CASSEGDREAFF.

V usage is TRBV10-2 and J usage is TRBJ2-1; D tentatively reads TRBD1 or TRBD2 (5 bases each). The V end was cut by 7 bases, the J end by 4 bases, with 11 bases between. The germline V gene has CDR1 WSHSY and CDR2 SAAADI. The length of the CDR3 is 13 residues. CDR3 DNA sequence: TGCGCCAGCAACCTGGGACCTTACAATGAGCAGTTCTTC. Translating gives CASNLGPYNEQFF.

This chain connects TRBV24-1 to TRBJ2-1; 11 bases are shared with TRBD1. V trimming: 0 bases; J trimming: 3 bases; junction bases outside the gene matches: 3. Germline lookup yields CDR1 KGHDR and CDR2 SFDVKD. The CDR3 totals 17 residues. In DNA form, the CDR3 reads TGTGCCACCAGTGATTTGCCCGGGACAGGGGGCTACAATGAGCAGTTCTTC. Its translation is CATSDLPGTGGYNEQFF.

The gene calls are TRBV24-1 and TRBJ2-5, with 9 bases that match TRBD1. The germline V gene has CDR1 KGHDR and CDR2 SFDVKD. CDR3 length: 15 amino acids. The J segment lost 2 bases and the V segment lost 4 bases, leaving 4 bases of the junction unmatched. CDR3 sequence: CATSEFGQGQETQYF. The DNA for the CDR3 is TGTGCCACCAGTGAATTTGGACAGGGGCAAGAGACCCAGTACTTC.

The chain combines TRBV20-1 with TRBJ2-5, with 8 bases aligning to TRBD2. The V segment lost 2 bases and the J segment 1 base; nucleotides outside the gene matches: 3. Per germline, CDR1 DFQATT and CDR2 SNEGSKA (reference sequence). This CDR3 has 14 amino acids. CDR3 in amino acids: CSARTREAQETQYF. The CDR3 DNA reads TGCAGTGCTAGAACGCGGGAGGCCCAAGAGACCCAGTACTTC.

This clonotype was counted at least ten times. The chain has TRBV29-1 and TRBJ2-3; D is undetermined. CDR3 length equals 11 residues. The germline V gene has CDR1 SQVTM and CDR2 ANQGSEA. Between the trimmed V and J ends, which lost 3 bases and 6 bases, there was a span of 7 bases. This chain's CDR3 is CSVDEGDTQYF. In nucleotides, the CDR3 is TGCAGCGTTGACGAAGGGGATACGCAGTATTTT.

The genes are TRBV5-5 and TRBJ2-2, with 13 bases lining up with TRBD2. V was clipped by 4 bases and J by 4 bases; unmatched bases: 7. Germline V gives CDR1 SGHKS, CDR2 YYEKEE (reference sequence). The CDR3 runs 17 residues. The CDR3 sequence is CASSLTSGRASTGELFF. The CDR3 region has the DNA TGTGCCAGCAGCCTTACTAGCGGGAGGGCTTCCACCGGGGAGCTGTTTTTT.